This T cell receptor (beta chain) was recorded in a study of response to subunit inactivated influenza vaccine (dated by TCRdb to between 2018 and 2020). Concerning the study at large: The study used deep quantitative T cell receptor repertoire profiling to track responses to a trivalent subunit inactivated influenza vaccine. General findings and caveats noted by the study authors: It was suggested by the authors that each seasonal influenza vaccination may recruit only a limited number of new T cells.

CDR1 and CDR2, looked up from the germline V gene (reference sequence), are DFQATT and SNEGSKA. V lost 5 bases and J lost 5 bases; the stretch between them is 11 bases long. The cysteine opens and the phenylalanine closes a CDR3 of 12 amino acids. Here the CDR3 DNA is all that survives: 36 bases in frame from base 1. Turning to this clonotype: It lacks a known antigen. Base qualities were left out, and no much larger clone turns up one base away.

Receptors were amplified or captured by RT-PCR. Sequencing instrument: Illumina HiSeq 2500. TCRdb reprocessing: public reads trimmed at Q25 with fastp, clones called with MiXCR, in-frame beta chains kept. Rows matching on CDR3 protein sequence are summarized as one entry with the most common DNA and genes. The sample contains roughly 620,000 distinct CDR3 sequences, about 11% of them found a single time. The ten largest clones capture about 11% of the sample. Another study also made use of these data, one on T cells expressing NK-cell markers. The second paper further reports: TCR beta cDNA libraries were made by 5'RACE template switching that added a universal primer site and unique molecular identifiers. TCR beta-chain repertoires were profiled in sorted CD3+CD56+NKG2C+, CD3+CD56+NKG2C- and CD3+CD56-NKG2C+ T-cell subsets from eight donors. Seven of the eight sequenced donors were HCMV-seropositive and one was HCMV-seronegative. To restrict sorting to alphabetaTCR-expressing T cells, an anti-gammadeltaTCR antibody was added in several experiments. In 5 to 7 donors, the dominant CD3+CD56+NKG2C+ clonotypes were found to rank among the top 10 CD8+ clonotypes and to make up roughly 1.0-7.5% of CD8+ T cells. Those dominant clonotypes were again the most abundant among CD3+CD56-NKG2C+ cells in four donors, at about 28.3-65%. It remained unclear whether the expanded NKG2C-expressing T cell clones were specific for HCMV antigens. The eight sequenced donors were randomly selected healthy volunteers, three men and five women. To determine HCMV serostatus, a commercial ELISA kit was used to detect HCMV-specific IgG in serum. Ficoll density gradient centrifugation was used to isolate peripheral blood mononuclear cells from blood. For about six donors, unsorted PBMC were also used to sequence bulk peripheral blood T-cell repertoires. cDNA synthesis was primed from the TCR beta constant segment and was followed by two successive PCR amplification steps. Libraries were sequenced as 2 x 150 bp reads on Illumina HiSeq 2000/2500, MiSeq or NextSeq. MIGEC was used to demultiplex reads and group reads by UMI, and MiTCR was used to assemble and quantify clonotypes. To remove erroneous sequences, TCR cDNA sequences were retained only when supported by two or more reads. The tcR package was used for downstream repertoire analysis, and clonotypes were matched between fractions using CDR3 nucleotide sequence together with V segment. VDJmatch was used to annotate antigen specificity against VDJdb, with one amino acid substitution in CDR3 permitted.

The material sequenced was PBMCs from blood, taken on the day of vaccination. Rearrangement joined TRBV20-1 to TRBJ2-3; TRBD2 is possibly the D segment (5 matching bases). This clonotype was sampled from a man between 45 and 60 years old who received an inactivated influenza vaccine. Donor details come from another sample of the same person, matched by shared clones. The CDR3 reads as follows: CSAGREVDTQYF. The DNA reads as follows: TGCAGTGCTGGCCGGGAAGTAGATACGCAGTATTTT.